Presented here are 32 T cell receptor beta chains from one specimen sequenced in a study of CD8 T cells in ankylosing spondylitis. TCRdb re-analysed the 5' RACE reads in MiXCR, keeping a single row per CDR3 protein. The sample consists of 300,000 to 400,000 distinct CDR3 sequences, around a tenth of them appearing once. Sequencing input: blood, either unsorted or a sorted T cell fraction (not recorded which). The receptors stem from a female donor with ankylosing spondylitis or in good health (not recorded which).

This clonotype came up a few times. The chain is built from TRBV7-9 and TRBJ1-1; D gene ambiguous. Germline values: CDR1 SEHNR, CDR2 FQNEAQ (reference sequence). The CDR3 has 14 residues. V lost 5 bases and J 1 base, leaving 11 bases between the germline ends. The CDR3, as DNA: TGTGCCAGCAGCCCGACACTGGGGAACACTGAAGCTTTCTTT. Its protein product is CASSPTLGNTEAFF.

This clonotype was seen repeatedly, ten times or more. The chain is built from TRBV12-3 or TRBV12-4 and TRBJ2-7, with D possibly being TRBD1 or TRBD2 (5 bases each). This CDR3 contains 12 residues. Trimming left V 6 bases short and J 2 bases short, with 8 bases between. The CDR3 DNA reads TGTGCCAGCAGAGAGGGGCCCTACGAGCAGTACTTC. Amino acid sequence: CASREGPYEQYF.

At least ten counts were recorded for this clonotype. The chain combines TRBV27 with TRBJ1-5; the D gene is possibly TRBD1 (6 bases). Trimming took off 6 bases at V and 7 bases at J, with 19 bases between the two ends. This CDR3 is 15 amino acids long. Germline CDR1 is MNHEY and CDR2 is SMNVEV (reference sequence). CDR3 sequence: CASRRGTAGEQPQHF. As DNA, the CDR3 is TGTGCCAGCAGGAGAGGTACGGCAGGGGAACAGCCCCAGCATTTT.

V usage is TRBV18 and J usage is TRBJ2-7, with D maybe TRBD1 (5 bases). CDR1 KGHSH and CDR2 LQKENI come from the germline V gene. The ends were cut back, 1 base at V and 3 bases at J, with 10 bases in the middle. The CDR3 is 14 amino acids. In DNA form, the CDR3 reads TGTGCCAGCTCACCACTAGGACAAGTCTACGAGCAGTACTTC. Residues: CASSPLGQVYEQYF.

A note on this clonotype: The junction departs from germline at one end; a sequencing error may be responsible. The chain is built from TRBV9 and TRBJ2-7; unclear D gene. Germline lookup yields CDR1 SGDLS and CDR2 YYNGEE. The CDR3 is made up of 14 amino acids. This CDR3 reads CASSPRPNLYGQYF. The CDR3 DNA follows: TGTGCCAGCAGCCCTCGGCCGAACTTATACGGGCAGTACTTC.

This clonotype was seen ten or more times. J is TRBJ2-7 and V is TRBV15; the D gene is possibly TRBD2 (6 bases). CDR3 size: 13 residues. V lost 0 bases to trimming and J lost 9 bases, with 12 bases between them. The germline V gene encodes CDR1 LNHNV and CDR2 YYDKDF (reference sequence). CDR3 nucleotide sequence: TGTGCCACCAGCAGAGATTTTGCGGAGGGGCAGTACTTC. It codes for CATSRDFAEGQYF.

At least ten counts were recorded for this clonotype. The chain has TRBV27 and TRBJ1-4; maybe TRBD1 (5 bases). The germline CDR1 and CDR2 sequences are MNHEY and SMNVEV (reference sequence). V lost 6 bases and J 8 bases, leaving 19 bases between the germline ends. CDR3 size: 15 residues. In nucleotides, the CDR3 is TGTGCCAGCAGCCCCTTTGACAGCGGGTACGAAAAACTGTTTTTT. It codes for CASSPFDSGYEKLFF.

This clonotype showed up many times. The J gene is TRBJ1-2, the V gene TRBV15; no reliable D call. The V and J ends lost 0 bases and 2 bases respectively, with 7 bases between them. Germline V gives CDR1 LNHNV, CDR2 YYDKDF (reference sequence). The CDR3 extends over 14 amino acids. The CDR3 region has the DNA TGTGCCACCAGCAGAGATCACCCGAACTATGGCTACACCTTC. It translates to CATSRDHPNYGYTF.

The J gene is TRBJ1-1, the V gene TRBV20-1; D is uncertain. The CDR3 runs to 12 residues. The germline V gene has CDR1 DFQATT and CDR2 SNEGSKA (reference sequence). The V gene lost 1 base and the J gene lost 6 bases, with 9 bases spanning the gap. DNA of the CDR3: TGCAGTGCTAGAGGGGCGACGTCTGAAGCTTTCTTT. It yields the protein CSARGATSEAFF.

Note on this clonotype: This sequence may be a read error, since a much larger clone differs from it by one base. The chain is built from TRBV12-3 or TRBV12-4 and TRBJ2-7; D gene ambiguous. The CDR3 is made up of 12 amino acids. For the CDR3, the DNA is TGTGCCAGCAGGCGGACCGTCTACGAGCGGTACTTC. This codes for CASRRTVYERYF.

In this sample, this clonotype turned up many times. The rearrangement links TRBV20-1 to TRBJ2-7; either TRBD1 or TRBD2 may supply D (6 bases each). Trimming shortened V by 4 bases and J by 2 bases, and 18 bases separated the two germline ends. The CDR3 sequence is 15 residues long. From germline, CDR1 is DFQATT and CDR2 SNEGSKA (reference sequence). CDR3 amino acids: CSATGAVRHAYEQYF. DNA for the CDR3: TGCAGTGCTACGGGGGCGGTAAGACATGCCTACGAGCAGTACTTC.

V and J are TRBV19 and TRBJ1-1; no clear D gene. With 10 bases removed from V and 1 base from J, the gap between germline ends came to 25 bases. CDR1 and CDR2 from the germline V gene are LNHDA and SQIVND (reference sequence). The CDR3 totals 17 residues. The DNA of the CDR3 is TGTGCCACCTGCATAAGTTCGGGGTATTATTCGAACACTGAAGCTTTCTTT. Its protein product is CATCISSGYYSNTEAFF. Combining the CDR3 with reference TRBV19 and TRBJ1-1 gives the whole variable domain DGGITQSPKYLFRKEGQNVTLSCEQNLNHDAMYWYRQDPGQGLRLIYYSQIVNDFQKGDIAEGYSVSREKKESFPLTVTSAQKNPTAFYLCATCISSGYYSNTEAFFGQGTRLTVV.

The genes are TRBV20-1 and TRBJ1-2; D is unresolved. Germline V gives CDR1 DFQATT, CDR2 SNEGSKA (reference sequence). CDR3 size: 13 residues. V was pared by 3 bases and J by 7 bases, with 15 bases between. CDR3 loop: CSARSGAGGGYTF. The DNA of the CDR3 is TGCAGTGCTAGGTCAGGAGCCGGCGGTGGCTACACCTTC.

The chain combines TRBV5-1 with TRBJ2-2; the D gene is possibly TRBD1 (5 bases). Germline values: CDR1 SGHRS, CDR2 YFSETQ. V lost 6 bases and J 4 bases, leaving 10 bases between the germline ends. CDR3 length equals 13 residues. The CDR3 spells CASNNRLTGELFF. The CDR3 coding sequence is TGCGCCAGCAATAACAGGCTCACCGGGGAGCTGTTTTTT.

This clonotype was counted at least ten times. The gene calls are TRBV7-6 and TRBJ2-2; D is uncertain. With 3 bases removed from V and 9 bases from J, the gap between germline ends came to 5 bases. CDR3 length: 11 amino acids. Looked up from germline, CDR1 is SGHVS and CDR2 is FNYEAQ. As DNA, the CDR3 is TGTGCCAGCAGCTTTAGTCGGGAGCTGTTTTTT. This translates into CASSFSRELFF.

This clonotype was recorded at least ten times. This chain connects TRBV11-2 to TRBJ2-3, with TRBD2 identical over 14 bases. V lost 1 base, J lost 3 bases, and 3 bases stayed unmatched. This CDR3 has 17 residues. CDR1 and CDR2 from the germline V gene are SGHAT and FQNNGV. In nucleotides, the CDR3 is TGTGCCAGCAGCTTAGGACTAGCGGGAGGGATTACAGATACGCAGTATTTT. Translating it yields CASSLGLAGGITDTQYF.

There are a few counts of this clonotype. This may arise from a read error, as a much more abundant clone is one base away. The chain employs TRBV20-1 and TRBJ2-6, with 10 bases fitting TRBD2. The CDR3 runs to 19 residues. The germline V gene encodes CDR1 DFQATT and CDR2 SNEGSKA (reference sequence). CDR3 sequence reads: CCARSLLAGTLSGANVLTF. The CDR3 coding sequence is TGCTGTGCTAGGTCTTTACTAGCGGGGACCCTCTCTGGGGCCAACGTCCTGACTTTC.

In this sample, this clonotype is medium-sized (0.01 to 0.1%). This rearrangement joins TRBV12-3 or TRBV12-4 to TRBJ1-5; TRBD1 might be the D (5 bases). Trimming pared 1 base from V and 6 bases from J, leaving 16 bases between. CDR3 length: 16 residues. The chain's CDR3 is CASSLGYPGSGQPQHF. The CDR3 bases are TGTGCCAGCAGTTTAGGCTATCCAGGGTCGGGTCAGCCCCAGCATTTT.

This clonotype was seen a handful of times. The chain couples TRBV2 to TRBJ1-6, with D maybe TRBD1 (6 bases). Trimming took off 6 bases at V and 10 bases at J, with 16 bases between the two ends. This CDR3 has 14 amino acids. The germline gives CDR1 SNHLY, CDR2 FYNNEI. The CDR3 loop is CASRGRYGGSPLHF. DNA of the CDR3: TGTGCCAGCAGGGGACGATATGGGGGCTCACCCCTCCACTTT.

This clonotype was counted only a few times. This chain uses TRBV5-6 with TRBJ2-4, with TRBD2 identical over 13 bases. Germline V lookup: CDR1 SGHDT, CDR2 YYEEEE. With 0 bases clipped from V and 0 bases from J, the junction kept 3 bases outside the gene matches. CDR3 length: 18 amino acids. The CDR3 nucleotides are TGTGCCAGCAGCTTGGGACTAGCGGGGGGTCTAGCCAAAAACATTCAGTACTTC. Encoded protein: CASSLGLAGGLAKNIQYF.

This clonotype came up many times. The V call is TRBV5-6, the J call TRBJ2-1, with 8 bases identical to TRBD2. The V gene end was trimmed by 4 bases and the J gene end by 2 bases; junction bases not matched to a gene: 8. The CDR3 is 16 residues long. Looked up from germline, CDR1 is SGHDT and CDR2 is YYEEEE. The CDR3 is CASSRLSSGAYNEQFF. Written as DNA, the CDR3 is TGTGCCAGCAGCCGCCTTAGTAGCGGGGCCTACAATGAGCAGTTCTTC.

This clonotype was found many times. The CDR3, as DNA: TGTGCCAGCAGTTTAATCGGGACAGGGGGCACCGGGGAGCTGTTTTTT. It codes for CASSLIGTGGTGELFF. The V and J genes are TRBV28 and TRBJ2-2; the match to TRBD1 covers 11 bases. V dropped 2 bases and J dropped 4; count of bases not matched to a gene: 3. Germline assignment: CDR1 MDHEN and CDR2 SYDVKM. This CDR3 is built from 16 residues.

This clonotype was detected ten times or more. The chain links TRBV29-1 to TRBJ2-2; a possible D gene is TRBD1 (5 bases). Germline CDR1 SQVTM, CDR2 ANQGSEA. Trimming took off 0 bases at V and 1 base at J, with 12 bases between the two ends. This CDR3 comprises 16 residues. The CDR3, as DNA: TGCAGCGTTGAAGATCTCGGCAGGGAGAACACCGGGGAGCTGTTTTTT. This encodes CSVEDLGRENTGELFF.

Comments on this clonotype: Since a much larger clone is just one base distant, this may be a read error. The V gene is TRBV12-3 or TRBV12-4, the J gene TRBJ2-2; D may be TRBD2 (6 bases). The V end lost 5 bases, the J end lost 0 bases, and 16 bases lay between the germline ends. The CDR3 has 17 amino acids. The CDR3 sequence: CASSLKVGGANTGELFF. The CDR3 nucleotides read TGTGCCAGCAGTCTTAAGGTGGGGGGTGCGAACACCGGGGAGCTGTTTTTT.

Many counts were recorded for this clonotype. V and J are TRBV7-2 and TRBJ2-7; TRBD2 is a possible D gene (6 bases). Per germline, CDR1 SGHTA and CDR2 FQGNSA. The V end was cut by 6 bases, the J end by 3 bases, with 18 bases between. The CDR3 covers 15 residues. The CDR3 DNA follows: TGTGCCAGCAGATCCTCCGGGAGTCTGAACTACGAGCAGTACTTC. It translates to CASRSSGSLNYEQYF.

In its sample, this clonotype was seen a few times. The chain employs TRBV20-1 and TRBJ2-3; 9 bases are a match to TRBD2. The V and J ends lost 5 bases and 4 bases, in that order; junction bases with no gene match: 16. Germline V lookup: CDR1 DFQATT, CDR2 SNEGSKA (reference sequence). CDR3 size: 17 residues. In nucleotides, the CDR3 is TGCAGTGCTTTCTTTCCCCTGGGCGGGGGGGCCGCAGATACGCAGTATTTT. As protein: CSAFFPLGGGAADTQYF.

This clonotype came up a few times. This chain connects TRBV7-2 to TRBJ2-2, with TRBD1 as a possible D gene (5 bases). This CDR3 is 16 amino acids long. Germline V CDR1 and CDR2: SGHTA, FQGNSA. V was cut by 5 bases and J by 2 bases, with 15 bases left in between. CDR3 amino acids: CASSPLKRTNTGELFF. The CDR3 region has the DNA TGTGCCAGCAGCCCCTTAAAGAGGACAAACACCGGGGAGCTGTTTTTT.

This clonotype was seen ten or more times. CDR3 protein: CASSSGPPGWDGYTF. DNA of the CDR3: TGTGCCAGCAGCAGTGGACCTCCAGGCTGGGATGGCTACACCTTC. The gene calls are TRBV7-9 and TRBJ1-2, with D hard to call. Germline loops: CDR1 SEHNR, CDR2 FQNEAQ (reference sequence). The CDR3 is 15 amino acids. Deletions cut 5 bases from V and 6 bases from J, with 19 bases between.

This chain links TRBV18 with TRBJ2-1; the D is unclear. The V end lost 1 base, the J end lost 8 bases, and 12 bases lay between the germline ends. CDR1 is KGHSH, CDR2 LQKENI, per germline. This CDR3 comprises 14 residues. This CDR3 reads CASSPRTQWDEQFF. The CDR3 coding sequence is TGTGCCAGCTCACCACGGACGCAGTGGGATGAGCAGTTCTTC.

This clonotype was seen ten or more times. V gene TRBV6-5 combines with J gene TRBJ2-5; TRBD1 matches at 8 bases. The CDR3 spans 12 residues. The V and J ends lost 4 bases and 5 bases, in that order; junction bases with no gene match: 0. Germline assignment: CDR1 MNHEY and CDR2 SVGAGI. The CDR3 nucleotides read TGTGCCAGCAGTTGGACAGGGGAGACCCAGTACTTC. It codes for CASSWTGETQYF.

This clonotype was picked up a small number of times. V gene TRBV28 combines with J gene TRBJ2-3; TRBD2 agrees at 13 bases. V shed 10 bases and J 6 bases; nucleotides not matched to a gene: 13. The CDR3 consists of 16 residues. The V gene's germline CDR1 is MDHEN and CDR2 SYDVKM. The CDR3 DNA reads TGTGCCACCACTCCCCCCGGACTAGCGGGAGAGGATACGCAGTATTTT. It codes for CATTPPGLAGEDTQYF.

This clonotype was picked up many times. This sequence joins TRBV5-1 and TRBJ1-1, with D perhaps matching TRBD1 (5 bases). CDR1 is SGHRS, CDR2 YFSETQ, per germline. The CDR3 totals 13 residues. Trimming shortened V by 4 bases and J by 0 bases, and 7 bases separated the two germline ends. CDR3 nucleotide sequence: TGCGCCAGCAGCAAGACAGTGAACACTGAAGCTTTCTTT. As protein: CASSKTVNTEAFF.